This T cell receptor (beta chain) was obtained from a study of early T cells in non-severe SARS-CoV-2 infection. Study summary: Bulk RNA isolated from unsorted whole blood underwent sequencing; chains were not paired.

Germline V gene lookup returns CDR1 DFQATT and CDR2 SNEGSKA (reference sequence). The CDR3 covers 13 residues. Trimming cost V 1 base and J 8 bases, with 12 bases left between them. TCRdb recomputed calls from the 5' RACE reads with MiXCR, one row per CDR3 protein. The data contain 45,000 to 60,000 distinct CDR3 sequences, 7% to 10% of them singletons. This clonotype was recorded a few times. The receptor comes from an adult who was a healthcare worker with PCR-confirmed SARS-CoV-2 infection or an uninfected control (not recorded which). The genes are TRBV20-1 and TRBJ2-4; a possible D gene is TRBD2 (5 bases). Material: whole blood. CDR3 bases: TGCAGTGCTAGAGTCCCGGGAATAGACATTCAGTACTTC. Protein sequence: CSARVPGIDIQYF.